This T cell receptor beta chain is drawn from a study of beta chain features in type 1 diabetes. Overall study context: Patient and healthy donor groups were alike in age, gender and cell yields. Study findings and constraints: Within patients, naive, central memory and Treg TCRB repertoires seemed more similar than within healthy donors.

The collection from each donor was one heparinised blood draw averaging about 110 mL. Comment on this clone: Antigen unknown.

Investigators reverse transcribed all isolated RNA, so they sequenced expressed TCRB transcripts. Produced via immunoSEQ multiplex PCR; TCRdb's table is partial and in-frame only. Among roughly 150,000 clones, over 7.5% were seen once, and the ten largest hold approximately 2.2%. The germline CDR1 and CDR2 sequences are KGHSH and LQKENI. There are 14 residues in the CDR3. V lost 3 bases and J lost 3; bases outside the gene matches: 5. The J gene is TRBJ2-7, the V gene TRBV18; TRBD1 matches 7 bases. The clonotype originates from a woman in her late teens or twenties in good health. The sequencing sample was made of central memory CD4+ T cells from blood. This CDR3 is CASSPMTGNYEQYF. The CDR3 nucleotides are TGTGCCAGCTCACCTATGACAGGGAACTACGAGCAGTACTTC.